The table lists the clone carrying this T cell receptor beta chain with a few counts. What it binds is not known. Using its own MiXCR run on the 5' RACE reads, TCRdb lists one record per CDR3 protein. The sample has approximately 340,000 distinct CDR3 sequences; approximately 15% are singletons. The sample is drawn from a study of T-cell memory formation after mild COVID-19. Notes on the study in general: Prior to infection, memory already included some responding clones, suggesting cross-reactive memory joined.

V dropped 4 bases and J dropped 3; count of bases not matched to a gene: 10. Per the germline V gene, CDR1 is MGHRA and CDR2 is YSYEKL. The CDR3 totals 16 residues. This TCR came from a man aged 18 to 29 who had mild COVID-19 (a few samples of this study predate the infection). Cell type and time point are not known. Sequencing was carried out using PBMCs or a T cell subset sorted from them (not recorded which). V usage is TRBV4-1 and J usage is TRBJ2-7; 9 bases align to TRBD2. The CDR3 reads CASSPEFLAGDYEQYF. The DNA of the CDR3 is TGCGCCAGCAGCCCAGAGTTTTTAGCGGGGGACTACGAGCAGTACTTC.